These 10 T cell receptor beta chains were all obtained from the same sample, sequenced in a study of blood T cell repertoires in COVID-19. Here immunoSEQ multiplex PCR was the method, and the copy in TCRdb shows in-frame clones only, minus some. Altogether approximately 210,000 clones are present, 92% being singletons, with the ten largest covering more than 0.95%. Sequenced material: peripheral blood. The receptors were sampled from a man between 25 and 39 years old with acute or convalescent COVID-19.

J is TRBJ1-6 and V is TRBV6-2 or TRBV6-3, with a tentative D call TRBD1 (5 bases). The CDR3 has 16 residues. CDR1 and CDR2 (germline): MNHEY, SVGEGT. Trimming cost V 5 bases and J 0 bases, with 11 bases left between them. CDR3 nucleotide sequence: TGTGCCAGCAGTAGACAGCAAAGCTCCTATAATTCACCCCTCCACTTT. Its protein product is CASSRQQSSYNSPLHF.

The CDR3 bases are TGTGCCAGCAGTTTGCTTACACAAGAGACCCAGTACTTC. This translates into CASSLLTQETQYF. The gene calls are TRBV12-3 or TRBV12-4 and TRBJ2-5; no firm D call. V dropped 3 bases and J dropped 2 bases, with 7 bases sitting between them. CDR3 length: 13 residues.

Only one count was recorded for this clone. CDR3 amino acids: CASSLPGTGGWKAFF. The CDR3 nucleotides are TGTGCCAGCAGTTTACCCGGGACAGGGGGTTGGAAAGCTTTCTTT. The chain has TRBV27 and TRBJ1-1, with 11 positions matching TRBD1. After removal of 2 bases from V and 9 bases from J, the junction contained 8 bases not matched to a gene. This CDR3 has 15 residues. The germline V gene has CDR1 MNHEY and CDR2 SMNVEV (reference sequence).

The V and J genes are TRBV6-6 and TRBJ1-1; the D gene is possibly TRBD1 (5 bases). The CDR3 runs 12 residues. The V end lost 6 bases, the J end lost 10 bases, and 15 bases lay between the germline ends. Germline lookup yields CDR1 MNHNY and CDR2 SVGAGI (reference sequence). CDR3 region: CASRRDDVRAFF. DNA for the CDR3: TGTGCCAGCAGGCGGGACGATGTTAGAGCTTTCTTT.

V gene TRBV7-8 combines with J gene TRBJ2-7, with 7 bases fitting TRBD2. The V gene's germline CDR1 is SGHVS and CDR2 FQNEAQ. V trimming: 1 base; J trimming: 2 bases; junction bases outside the gene matches: 8. The CDR3 contains 16 residues. The CDR3 DNA reads as TGTGCCAGCAGCTTAGTAGCGGGTGGGGGGACCTACGAGCAGTACTTC. Residues: CASSLVAGGGTYEQYF. The entire variable domain, with the rest obtained from reference TRBV7-8 and TRBJ2-7, is as follows: GAGVSQSPRYKVAKRGQDVALRCDPISGHVSLFWYQQALGQGPEFLTYFQNEAQLDKSGLPSDRFFAERPEGSVSTLKIQRTQQEDSAVYLCASSLVAGGGTYEQYFGPGTRLTVT.

The chain is built from TRBV3-1 (or the pseudogene TRBV3-2) and TRBJ2-2; D gene unclear. The CDR3 spans 12 residues. The germline V and J ends were trimmed by 5 bases and 4 bases, with 5 bases remaining between them. CDR1 is LGHDT and CDR2 is YNNKEL in the germline V gene (reference sequence). The CDR3 DNA follows: TGTGCCAGCAGCTTATCCACCGGGGAGCTGTTTTTT. The encoded protein is CASSLSTGELFF.

The chain uses TRBV5-1 and TRBJ2-6, with D hard to call. The CDR3 has 16 amino acids. Germline assignment: CDR1 SGHRS and CDR2 YFSETQ. V dropped 4 bases and J dropped 0 bases, with 11 bases sitting between them. In DNA form, the CDR3 reads TGCGCCAGCAGCCAGGATGTTGGCTCTGGGGCCAACGTCCTGACTTTC. Residues: CASSQDVGSGANVLTF.

The V gene is TRBV28, the J gene TRBJ1-5; TRBD1 matches at 7 bases. The CDR3 totals 13 residues. CDR1 is MDHEN, CDR2 SYDVKM, per germline. Trimming cost V 5 bases and J 2 bases; bases outside gene matches: 0. This CDR3 reads CASSTGGNQPQHF. CDR3 in DNA: TGTGCCAGCAGTACAGGGGGCAATCAGCCCCAGCATTTT.

The CDR3 sequence: CASSSVGQGPYEQYF. The CDR3, as DNA: TGTGCCAGCAGTTCCGTGGGACAAGGCCCCTACGAGCAGTACTTC. The chain carries TRBV6-5 and TRBJ2-7; TRBD1 might be the D (6 bases). The CDR3 sequence is 15 residues long. Trimming removed 4 bases from V and 2 bases from J, with 15 bases in between. Looked up from germline, CDR1 is MNHEY and CDR2 is SVGAGI.

This sequence joins TRBV3-1 (or the pseudogene TRBV3-2) and TRBJ2-1; possibly TRBD2 for D (6 bases). V was shortened by 1 base and J by 5 bases, with 12 bases between the two germline ends. The CDR3 extends over 15 amino acids. Germline V gene lookup returns CDR1 LGHDT and CDR2 YNNKEL (reference sequence). The CDR3 spells CASSQVASADNEQFF. In DNA, the CDR3 is TGTGCCAGCAGCCAAGTAGCTAGCGCGGACAATGAGCAGTTCTTC.